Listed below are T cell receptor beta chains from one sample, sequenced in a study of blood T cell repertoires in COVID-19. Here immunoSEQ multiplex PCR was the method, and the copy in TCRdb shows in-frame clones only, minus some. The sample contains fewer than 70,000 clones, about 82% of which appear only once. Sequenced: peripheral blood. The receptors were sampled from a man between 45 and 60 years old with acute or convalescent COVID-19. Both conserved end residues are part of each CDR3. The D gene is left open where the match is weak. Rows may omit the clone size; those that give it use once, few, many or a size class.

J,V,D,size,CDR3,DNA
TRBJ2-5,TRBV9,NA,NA,CASSVGGGLQTQYF,TGTGCCAGCAGCGTAGGTGGGGGGTTGCAGACCCAGTACTTC
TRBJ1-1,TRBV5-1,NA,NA,CASSLFGSMVATVEAFF,TGCGCCAGCAGCTTGTTTGGCAGCATGGTGGCAACAGTTGAAGCTTTCTTT
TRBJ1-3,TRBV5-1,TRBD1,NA,CASSVGQSDTIYF,TGCGCCAGCAGCGTGGGACAGAGTGACACCATATATTTT
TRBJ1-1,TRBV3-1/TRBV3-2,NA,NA,CASSPTRRDTEAFF,TGTGCCAGCAGCCCCACCCGACGGGATACTGAAGCTTTCTTT
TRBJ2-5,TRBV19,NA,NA,CASRRQDQETQYF,TGTGCCAGTAGAAGACAAGACCAAGAGACCCAGTACTTC
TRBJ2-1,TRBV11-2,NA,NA,CASSPNFEYNEQFF,TGTGCCAGCAGCCCCAATTTTGAGTACAATGAGCAGTTCTTC
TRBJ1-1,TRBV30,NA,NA,CAWSREENTEAFF,TGTGCCTGGAGCCGGGAGGAGAACACTGAAGCTTTCTTT
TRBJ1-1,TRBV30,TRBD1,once,CAWSSWDRGGTEAFF,TGTGCCTGGAGTTCATGGGACAGGGGGGGCACTGAAGCTTTCTTT
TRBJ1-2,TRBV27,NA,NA,CASSSQGSYGYTF,TGTGCCAGCAGTTCGCAGGGGAGCTATGGCTACACCTTC
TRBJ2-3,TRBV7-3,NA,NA,CASSFQGSDTQYF,TGTGCCAGCAGTTTTCAGGGCTCAGATACGCAGTATTTT
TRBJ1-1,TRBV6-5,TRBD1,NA,CATQTGPNTEAFF,TGTGCCACCCAGACAGGGCCAAACACTGAAGCTTTCTTT
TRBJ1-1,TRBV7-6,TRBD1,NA,CASSRLDRGITEAFF,TGTGCCAGCAGCAGACTTGACAGGGGTATCACTGAAGCTTTCTTT
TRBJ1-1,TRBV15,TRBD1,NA,CATSMLQGEPAFF,TGTGCCACCAGCATGTTACAGGGGGAGCCAGCTTTCTTT
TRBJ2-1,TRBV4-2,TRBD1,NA,CASSRGDRATYNEQFF,TGTGCCAGCAGCCGAGGGGACAGGGCAACCTACAATGAGCAGTTCTTC
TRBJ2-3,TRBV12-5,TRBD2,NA,CASGFERGGRDTQYF,TGTGCTAGTGGTTTCGAGCGGGGGGGCAGAGATACGCAGTATTTT
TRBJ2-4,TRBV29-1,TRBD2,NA,CSVWASGGLAKNIQYF,TGCAGCGTTTGGGCTAGCGGGGGGTTAGCCAAAAACATTCAGTACTTC
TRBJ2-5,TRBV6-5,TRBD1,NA,CASTLRQGETQYF,TGTGCCAGCACCCTAAGACAGGGAGAGACCCAGTACTTC
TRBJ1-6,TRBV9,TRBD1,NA,CASSIGTGQNSPLHF,TGTGCCAGCAGCATTGGGACAGGGCAAAATTCACCCCTCCACTTT
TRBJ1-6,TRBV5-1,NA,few,CASSPRGTQGGESPLHF,TGCGCCAGCAGCCCTCGAGGGACCCAGGGAGGAGAATCACCCCTCCACTTT
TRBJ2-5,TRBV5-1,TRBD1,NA,CASCYGQGGMAQYF,TGCGCCAGCTGTTACGGACAGGGGGGAATGGCCCAGTACTTC
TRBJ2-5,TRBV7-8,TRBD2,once,CASSLRLAGAGTQYF,TGTGCCAGCAGCCTTAGACTAGCGGGAGCGGGGACCCAGTACTTC
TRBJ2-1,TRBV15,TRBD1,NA,CATSGLQGADEQFF,TGTGCCACCAGCGGGCTACAGGGGGCAGATGAGCAGTTCTTC
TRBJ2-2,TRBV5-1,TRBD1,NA,CASSPGTGLDGELFF,TGCGCCAGCAGTCCCGGGACAGGGTTGGACGGGGAGCTGTTTTTT
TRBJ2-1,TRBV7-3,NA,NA,CASSPGGDAYNEQFF,TGTGCCAGCAGCCCGGGGGGCGATGCCTACAATGAGCAGTTCTTC
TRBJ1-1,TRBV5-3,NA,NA,CASYPGLCNTEAFF,TGTGCCAGTTATCCAGGGCTGTGTAACACTGAAGCTTTCTTT